What follows are 10 T cell receptor beta chains derived from one specimen sequenced in a study of control samples from healthy donors and cancer patients. Sequencing was performed with immunoSEQ multiplex PCR; in TCRdb, only in-frame clones are kept and a portion is missing. The table lists roughly 120,000 clones, more than 85% of them singletons. Specimen: blood. These receptors were taken from a woman between 18 and 29 years old in good health.

The V call is TRBV7-8, the J call TRBJ1-1, with D hard to call. There are 13 residues in the CDR3. Trimming removed 5 bases at V and 4 bases at J, with 11 bases between. In germline, CDR1 is SGHVS, CDR2 FQNEAQ. The CDR3 sequence is CASSQSLSTEAFF. Written as DNA, the CDR3 is TGTGCCAGCAGCCAAAGCTTGAGCACTGAAGCTTTCTTT.

CDR3 nucleotide sequence: TGTGCCAGCAGCCAAGATTGGGGAAAGGGCCACGAGCAGTACTTC. It translates to CASSQDWGKGHEQYF. The gene calls are TRBV3-1 (or the pseudogene TRBV3-2) and TRBJ2-7; unclear D gene. V was cut by 0 bases and J by 5 bases, with 14 bases left in between. This CDR3 spans 15 amino acids. Germline V gene sequence: CDR1 LGHDT, CDR2 YNNKEL (reference sequence).

This clone has just a few counts. This rearrangement joins TRBV7-6 to TRBJ1-1, with no clear D. Germline CDR1 is SGHVS and CDR2 is FNYEAQ. Trimming cost V 1 base and J 4 bases, with 7 bases left between them. This CDR3 comprises 13 residues. In DNA, the CDR3 is TGTGCCAGCAGCTTAGAATATACCACTGAAGCTTTCTTT. It translates to CASSLEYTTEAFF.

This clone occurred once. The chain combines TRBV19 with TRBJ2-5; D might be TRBD2 (6 bases). From germline, CDR1 is LNHDA and CDR2 SQIVND (reference sequence). The CDR3 is 15 amino acids. V shed 0 bases and J shed 3 bases, with 11 bases lying between them. The CDR3 here is CASSIEPGLKETQYF. The CDR3 DNA follows: TGTGCCAGTAGTATAGAACCGGGACTCAAAGAGACCCAGTACTTC.

This clone was seen more than once but under ten times. An end of the junction does not agree with germline; a read error may underlie this. The chain couples TRBV2 to TRBJ2-7; 13 positions agree with TRBD2. Germline values: CDR1 SNHLY, CDR2 FYNNEI. CDR3 length: 9 amino acids. Here the CDR3 DNA reads TGTGCCAGCGGGACTAGCGGGGACTTC. Encoded protein: CASGTSGDF.

This chain links TRBV4-3 with TRBJ2-1, with 11 positions matching TRBD2. Losses at the gene ends were 0 bases for V and 1 base for J; bases not matched to a gene: 14. Germline CDR1 LGHNA, CDR2 YSLEER. The CDR3 consists of 21 residues. CDR3 nucleotide sequence: TGCGCCAGCAGCCAAGATTGGCTAGCGGGAGGTCTTATCGGTTCCTACAATGAGCAGTTCTTC. This sequence encodes CASSQDWLAGGLIGSYNEQFF.

This clone was picked up a small number of times. V and J are TRBV5-1 and TRBJ2-3; TRBD1 is a possible D gene (6 bases). Deletions cut 4 bases from V and 6 bases from J, with 18 bases between. The CDR3 loop spans 15 amino acids. The V gene's germline CDR1 is SGHRS and CDR2 YFSETQ. This chain's CDR3 is CASSPGHSSGDTQYF. The CDR3 DNA reads TGCGCCAGCAGCCCGGGACACTCCTCCGGGGATACGCAGTATTTT.

The chain combines TRBV4-2 with TRBJ1-2; D may be TRBD1 (5 bases). Germline loops: CDR1 LGHNA, CDR2 YNFKEQ. This CDR3 has 16 residues. V lost 7 bases and J lost 8, with 26 bases in between. The CDR3 nucleotides read TGTGCCAGCACCGGAGAGGTTGGGACGCCTCTCGGGGGCTACACCTTC. Protein: CASTGEVGTPLGGYTF.

The gene calls are TRBV5-5 and TRBJ1-6, with D perhaps matching TRBD1 (5 bases). The length of the CDR3 is 14 residues. From germline, CDR1 is SGHKS and CDR2 YYEKEE (reference sequence). V lost 0 bases, J lost 8 bases, and 9 bases lay in between. CDR3 bases: TGTGCCAGCAGCTTGGCGGGGGGGGATTCACCCCTCCACTTT. It encodes CASSLAGGDSPLHF.

Points on this clone: Other DNA sequences within the sample encode an identical CDR3. The CDR3 spells CASSLGGNEQFF. The CDR3 DNA reads as TGTGCCAGCAGTTTAGGAGGCAATGAGCAGTTCTTC. The J gene is TRBJ2-1, the V gene TRBV27, with D tentatively TRBD2 (5 bases). The CDR3 loop spans 12 amino acids. Germline V gene data show CDR1 as MNHEY and CDR2 as SMNVEV (reference sequence). Trimming pared 2 bases from V and 6 bases from J, leaving 5 bases between.